This T cell receptor beta chain was profiled in a study of graft-versus-host responses after intestinal transplantation. Study-wide background: Anti-thymocyte globulin induction preceded three to four years of tacrolimus and steroid maintenance in all recipients.

Broader study findings: There were GvH clones found in recipient marrow, and some of them appeared first in ileum or blood.

Germline V gene data show CDR1 as LNHNV and CDR2 as YYDKDF (reference sequence). V lost 5 bases and J 6 bases, leaving 15 bases between the germline ends. The CDR3 covers 14 residues. Repertoires were generated with immunoSEQ multiplex PCR, while TCRdb's copy carries only in-frame clones and drops some. In the table there are about 81,000 clones, 70% to 90% of which are singletons. For this clone: What it binds is not known.

The rearrangement uses TRBV15 and TRBJ2-3; D is possibly TRBD2 (5 bases). The sequencing here drew on unstimulated CD4+ T cells sorted from spleen or lymph node cells, taken before intestinal transplant. This clonotype originated in a human donor who received an intestinal transplant. Here the CDR3 DNA reads TGTGCCACCAGCTCGGGGTTCCGAGGGGATACGCAGTATTTT. This gives the protein CATSSGFRGDTQYF.